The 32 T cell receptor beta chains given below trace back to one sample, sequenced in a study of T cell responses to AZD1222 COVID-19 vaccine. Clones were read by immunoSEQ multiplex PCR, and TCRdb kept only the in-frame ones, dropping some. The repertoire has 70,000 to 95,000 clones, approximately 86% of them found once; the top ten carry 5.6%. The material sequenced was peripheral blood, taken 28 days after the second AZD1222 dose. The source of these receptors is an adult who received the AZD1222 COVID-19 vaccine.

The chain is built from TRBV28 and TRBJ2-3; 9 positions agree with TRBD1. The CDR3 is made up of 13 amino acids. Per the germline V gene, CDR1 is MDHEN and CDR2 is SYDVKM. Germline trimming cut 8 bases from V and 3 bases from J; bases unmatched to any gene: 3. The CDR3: CASRTGATDTQYF. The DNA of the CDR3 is TGTGCCAGCCGGACAGGGGCAACAGATACGCAGTATTTT.

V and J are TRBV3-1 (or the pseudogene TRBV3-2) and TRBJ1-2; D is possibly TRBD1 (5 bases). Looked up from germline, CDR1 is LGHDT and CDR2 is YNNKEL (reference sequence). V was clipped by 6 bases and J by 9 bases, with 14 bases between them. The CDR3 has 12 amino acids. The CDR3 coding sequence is TGTGCCAGCAGACTTGGGCAGGGCCGCTACACCTTC. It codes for CASRLGQGRYTF.

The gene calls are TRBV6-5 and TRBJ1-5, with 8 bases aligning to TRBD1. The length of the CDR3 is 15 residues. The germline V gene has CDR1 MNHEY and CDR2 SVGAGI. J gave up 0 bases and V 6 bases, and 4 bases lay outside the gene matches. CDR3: CASSSDRDSNQPQHF. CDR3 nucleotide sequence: TGTGCCAGCAGCTCGGACAGGGATAGCAATCAGCCCCAGCATTTT.

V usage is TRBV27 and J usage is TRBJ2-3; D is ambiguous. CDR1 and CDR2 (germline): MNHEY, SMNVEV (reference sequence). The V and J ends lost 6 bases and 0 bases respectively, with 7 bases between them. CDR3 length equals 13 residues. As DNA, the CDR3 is TGTGCCAGCAGAGACCATAGCACAGATACGCAGTATTTT. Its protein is CASRDHSTDTQYF.

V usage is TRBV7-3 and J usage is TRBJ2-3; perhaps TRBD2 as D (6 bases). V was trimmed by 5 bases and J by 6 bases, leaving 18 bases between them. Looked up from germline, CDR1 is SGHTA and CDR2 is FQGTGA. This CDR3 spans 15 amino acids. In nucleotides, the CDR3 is TGTGCCAGCAGCCCACGTCCGGGGGTACCGGATACGCAGTATTTT. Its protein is CASSPRPGVPDTQYF.

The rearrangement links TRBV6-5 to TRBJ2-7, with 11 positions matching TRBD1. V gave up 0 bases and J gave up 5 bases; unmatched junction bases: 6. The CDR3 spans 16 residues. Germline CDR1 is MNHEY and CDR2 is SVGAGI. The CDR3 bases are TGTGCCAGCAGTTACTCGGGGACAGGGGGAATCAACGAGCAGTACTTC. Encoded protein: CASSYSGTGGINEQYF.

CDR3 region: CASSPQTGKYEQYF. The CDR3 DNA reads TGTGCCAGCAGCCCCCAAACAGGGAAATACGAGCAGTACTTC. The V and J genes are TRBV7-2 and TRBJ2-7, with D tentatively TRBD1 (6 bases). The V gene's germline CDR1 is SGHTA and CDR2 FQGNSA. This CDR3 contains 14 residues. The V and J ends lost 5 bases and 4 bases respectively, with 15 bases between them.

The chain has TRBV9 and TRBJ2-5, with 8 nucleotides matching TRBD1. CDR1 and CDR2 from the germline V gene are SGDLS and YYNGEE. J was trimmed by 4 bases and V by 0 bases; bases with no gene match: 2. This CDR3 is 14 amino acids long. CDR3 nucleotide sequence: TGTGCCAGCAGCGTAGGGACAGGGCGAGAGACCCAGTACTTC. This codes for CASSVGTGRETQYF.

CDR3 coding DNA: TGCGCCAGCAGTGATGGGGTGAGAGGGTCCTACGAGCAGTACTTC. Translating it yields CASSDGVRGSYEQYF. V is TRBV10-1 and J is TRBJ2-7; D may be TRBD2 (5 bases). Germline loops: CDR1 WNHNN, CDR2 SYGVQD (reference sequence). Trimming stripped 3 bases from V and 1 base from J, with 13 bases between. The CDR3 loop spans 15 amino acids.

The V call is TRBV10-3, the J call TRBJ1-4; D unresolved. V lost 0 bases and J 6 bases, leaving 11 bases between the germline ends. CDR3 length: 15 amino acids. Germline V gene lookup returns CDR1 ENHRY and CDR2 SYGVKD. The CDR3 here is CAISESKARDEKLFF. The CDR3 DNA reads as TGTGCCATCAGTGAGTCTAAGGCCCGGGATGAAAAACTGTTTTTT.

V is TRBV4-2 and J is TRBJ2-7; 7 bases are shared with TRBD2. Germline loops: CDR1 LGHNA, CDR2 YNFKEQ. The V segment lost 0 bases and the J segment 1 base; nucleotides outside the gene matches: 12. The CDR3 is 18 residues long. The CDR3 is CASSQETWRLAESYEQYF. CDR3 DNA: TGTGCCAGCAGCCAAGAGACCTGGAGGCTAGCGGAATCCTACGAGCAGTACTTC.

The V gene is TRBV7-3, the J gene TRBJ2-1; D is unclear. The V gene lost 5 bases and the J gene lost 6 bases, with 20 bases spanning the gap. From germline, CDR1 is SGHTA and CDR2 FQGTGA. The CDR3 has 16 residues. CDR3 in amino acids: CASSIPGSRGFNEQFF. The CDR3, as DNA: TGTGCCAGCAGCATCCCCGGGTCCAGAGGTTTCAATGAGCAGTTCTTC. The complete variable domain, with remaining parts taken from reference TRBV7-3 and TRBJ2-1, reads GAGVSQTPSNKVTEKGKYVELRCDPISGHTALYWYRQSLGQGPEFLIYFQGTGAADDSGLPNDRFFAVRPEGSVSTLKIQRTERGDSAVYLCASSIPGSRGFNEQFFGPGTRLTVL.

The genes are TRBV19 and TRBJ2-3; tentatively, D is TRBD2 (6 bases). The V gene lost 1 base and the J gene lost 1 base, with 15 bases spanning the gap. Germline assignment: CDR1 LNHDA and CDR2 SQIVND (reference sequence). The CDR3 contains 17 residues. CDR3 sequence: CASSIGSYGTGTDTQYF. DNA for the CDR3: TGTGCCAGTAGTATAGGGAGTTACGGGACTGGCACAGATACGCAGTATTTT.

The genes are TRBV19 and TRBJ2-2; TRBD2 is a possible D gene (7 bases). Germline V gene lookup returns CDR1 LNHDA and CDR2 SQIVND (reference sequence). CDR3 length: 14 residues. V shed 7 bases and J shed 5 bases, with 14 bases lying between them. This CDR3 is CASKRGRATGELFF. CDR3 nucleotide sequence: TGTGCCAGTAAGAGGGGGAGGGCAACCGGGGAGCTGTTTTTT.

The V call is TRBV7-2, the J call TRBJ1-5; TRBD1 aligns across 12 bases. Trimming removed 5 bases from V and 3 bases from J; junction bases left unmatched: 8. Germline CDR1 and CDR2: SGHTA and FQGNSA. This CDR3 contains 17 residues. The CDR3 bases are TGTGCCAGCAGCCAATCCCGGGACAGGGGGCCCAATCAGCCCCAGCATTTT. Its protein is CASSQSRDRGPNQPQHF.

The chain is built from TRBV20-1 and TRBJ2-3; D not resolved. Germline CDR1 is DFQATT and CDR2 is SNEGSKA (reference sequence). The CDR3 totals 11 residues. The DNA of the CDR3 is TGCAGCGGCGTCCGCACAGATACGCAGTATTTT. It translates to CSGVRTDTQYF.

The CDR3 reads CASSLRTGYQETQYF. The CDR3 DNA follows: TGTGCCAGCAGCTTACGGACCGGGTACCAAGAGACCCAGTACTTC. V usage is TRBV11-3 and J usage is TRBJ2-5; D ambiguous. Germline-derived CDR1 and CDR2 are SGHNT and YENEEA. Deletions cut 2 bases from V and 0 bases from J, with 10 bases between. CDR3 length: 15 residues. Variable domain in full (rest from reference TRBV11-3 and TRBJ2-5): EAGVVQSPRYKIIEKKQPVAFWCNPISGHNTLYWYLQNLGQGPELLIRYENEEAVDDSQLPKDRFSAERLKGVDSTLKIQPAELGDSAVYLCASSLRTGYQETQYFGPGTRLLVL.

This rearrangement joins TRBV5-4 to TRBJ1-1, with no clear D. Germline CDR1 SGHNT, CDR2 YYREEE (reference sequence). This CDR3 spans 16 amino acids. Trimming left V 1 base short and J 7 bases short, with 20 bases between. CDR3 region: CASSLKSNRNPLEAFF. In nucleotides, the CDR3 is TGTGCCAGCAGCTTGAAATCTAACCGAAACCCCCTTGAAGCTTTCTTT.

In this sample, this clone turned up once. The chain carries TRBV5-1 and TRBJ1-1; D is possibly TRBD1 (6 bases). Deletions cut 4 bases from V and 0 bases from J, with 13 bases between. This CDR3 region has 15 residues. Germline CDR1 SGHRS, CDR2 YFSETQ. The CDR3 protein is CASSPLPGVNTEAFF. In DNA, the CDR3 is TGCGCCAGCAGCCCACTACCAGGGGTGAACACTGAAGCTTTCTTT.

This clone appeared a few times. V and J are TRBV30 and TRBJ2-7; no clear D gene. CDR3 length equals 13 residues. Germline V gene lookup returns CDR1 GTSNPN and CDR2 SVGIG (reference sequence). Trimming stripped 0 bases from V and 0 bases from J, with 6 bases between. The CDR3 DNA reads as TGTGCCTGGAGTGTACAGAGCTCCTACGAGCAGTACTTC. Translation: CAWSVQSSYEQYF. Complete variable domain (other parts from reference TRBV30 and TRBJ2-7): SQTIHQWPATLVQPVGSPLSLECTVEGTSNPNLYWYRQAAGRGLQLLFYSVGIGQISSEVPQNLSASRPQDRQFILSSKKLLLSDSGFYLCAWSVQSSYEQYFGPGTRLTVT.

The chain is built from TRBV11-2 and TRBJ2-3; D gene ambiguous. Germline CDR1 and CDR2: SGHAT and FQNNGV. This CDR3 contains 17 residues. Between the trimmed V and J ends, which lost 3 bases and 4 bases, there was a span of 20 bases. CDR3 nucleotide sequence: TGTGCCAGCAGCTTCCTCGGGTGGGGAAGCGTCTCAGATACGCAGTATTTT. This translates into CASSFLGWGSVSDTQYF. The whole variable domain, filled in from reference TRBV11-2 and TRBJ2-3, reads EAGVAQSPRYKIIEKRQSVAFWCNPISGHATLYWYQQILGQGPKLLIQFQNNGVVDDSQLPKDRFSAERLKGVDSTLKIQPAKLEDSAVYLCASSFLGWGSVSDTQYFGPGTRLTVL.

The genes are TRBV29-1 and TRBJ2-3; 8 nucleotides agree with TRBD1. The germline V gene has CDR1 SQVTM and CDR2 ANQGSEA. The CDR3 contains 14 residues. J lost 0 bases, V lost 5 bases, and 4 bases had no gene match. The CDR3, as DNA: TGCAGCGTTAGCAGGGGGCCTAGCACAGATACGCAGTATTTT. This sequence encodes CSVSRGPSTDTQYF.

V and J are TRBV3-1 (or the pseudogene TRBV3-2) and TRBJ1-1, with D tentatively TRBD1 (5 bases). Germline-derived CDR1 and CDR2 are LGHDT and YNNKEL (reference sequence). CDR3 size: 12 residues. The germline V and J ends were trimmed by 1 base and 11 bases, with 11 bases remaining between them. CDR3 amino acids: CASSQGGRVAFF. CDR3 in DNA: TGTGCCAGCAGCCAAGGGGGCAGGGTGGCTTTCTTT.

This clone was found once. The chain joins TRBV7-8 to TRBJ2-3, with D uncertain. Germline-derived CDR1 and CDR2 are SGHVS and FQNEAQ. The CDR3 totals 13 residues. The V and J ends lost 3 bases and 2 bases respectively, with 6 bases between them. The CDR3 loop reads CASSFPITDTQYF. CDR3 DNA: TGTGCCAGCAGCTTCCCGATCACAGATACGCAGTATTTT.

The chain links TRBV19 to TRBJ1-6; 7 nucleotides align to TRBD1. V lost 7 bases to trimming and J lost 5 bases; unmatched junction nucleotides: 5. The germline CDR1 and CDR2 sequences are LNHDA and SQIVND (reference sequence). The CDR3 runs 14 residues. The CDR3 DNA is TGTGCCAGTAAAGGCACAGGGGATAATTCACCCCTCCACTTT. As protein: CASKGTGDNSPLHF.

CDR3 region: CASSFRGPNTEAFF. The CDR3 region has the DNA TGTGCCAGCAGCTTTAGAGGGCCAAACACTGAAGCTTTCTTT. The chain has TRBV7-9 and TRBJ1-1; no clear D. Trimming cost V 3 bases and J 2 bases, with 10 bases left between them. The CDR3 totals 14 residues. Germline V gene data show CDR1 as SEHNR and CDR2 as FQNEAQ (reference sequence).

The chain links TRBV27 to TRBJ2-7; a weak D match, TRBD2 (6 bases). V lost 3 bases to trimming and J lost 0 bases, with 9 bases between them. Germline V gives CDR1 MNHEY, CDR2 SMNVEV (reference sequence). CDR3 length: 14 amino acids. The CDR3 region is CASSFSGSSYEQYF. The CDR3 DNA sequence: TGTGCCAGCAGTTTTTCCGGGAGCTCCTACGAGCAGTACTTC.

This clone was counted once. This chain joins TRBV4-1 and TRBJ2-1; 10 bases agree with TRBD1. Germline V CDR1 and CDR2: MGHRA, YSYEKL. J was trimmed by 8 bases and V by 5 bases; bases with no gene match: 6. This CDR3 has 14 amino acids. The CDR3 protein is CASSSRDRGDEQFF. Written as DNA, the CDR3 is TGCGCCAGCAGCTCCCGGGACAGGGGCGATGAGCAGTTCTTC.

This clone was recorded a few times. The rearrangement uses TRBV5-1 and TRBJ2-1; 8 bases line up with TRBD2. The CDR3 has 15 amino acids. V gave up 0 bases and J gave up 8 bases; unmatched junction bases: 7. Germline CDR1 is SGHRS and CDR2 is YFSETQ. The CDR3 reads CASSLGQREIHEQFF. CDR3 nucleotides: TGCGCCAGCAGCTTGGGCCAGCGGGAGATCCATGAGCAGTTCTTC.

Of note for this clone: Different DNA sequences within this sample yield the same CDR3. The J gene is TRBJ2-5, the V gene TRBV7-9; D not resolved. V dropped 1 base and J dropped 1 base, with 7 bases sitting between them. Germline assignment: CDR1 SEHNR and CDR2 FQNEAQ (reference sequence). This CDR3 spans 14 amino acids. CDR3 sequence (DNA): TGTGCCAGCAGCTTAGTGGGCTCCCAAGAGACCCAGTACTTC. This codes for CASSLVGSQETQYF.

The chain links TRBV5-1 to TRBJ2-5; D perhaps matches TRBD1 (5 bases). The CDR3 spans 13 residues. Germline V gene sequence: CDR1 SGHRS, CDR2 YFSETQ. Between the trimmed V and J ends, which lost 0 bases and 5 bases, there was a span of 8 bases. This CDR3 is CASSLAGYETQYF. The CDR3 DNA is TGCGCCAGCAGCTTGGCAGGGTATGAGACCCAGTACTTC.

CDR3 residues: CASSPQGTGELFF. The CDR3 DNA reads TGTGCCAGCAGCCCCCAGGGCACCGGGGAGCTGTTTTTT. The chain employs TRBV7-3 and TRBJ2-2; perhaps TRBD1 as D (5 bases). Germline V CDR1 and CDR2: SGHTA, FQGTGA. Trimming removed 5 bases at V and 4 bases at J, with 8 bases between. This CDR3 contains 13 residues.